The clone carrying this T cell receptor (beta chain) was counted many times. The source of the sample is a study of Graves' ophthalmopathy and Graves' hyperthyroidism. Amplified material comprised TCR beta CDR3 regions derived from RNA transcripts. The first-round RT-PCR employed HTBI primers together with the Qiagen OneStep RT-PCR kit. A multiplex PCR was then performed as the second round. Each CDR3 protein gets one entry after TCRdb re-called the multiplex PCR reads with MiXCR. The sample holds some 390,000 distinct CDR3 sequences; around 18% are singletons and the top ten take 1.5% to 2%. The source of this sequence is a woman between 18 and 29 years old with Graves' ophthalmopathy. The sample was peripheral blood.

Here the CDR3 reads CASSHHWYRDRPLRGNQPQHF. CDR3 DNA sequence: TGCGCCAGCAGCCACCACTGGTACCGGGACAGGCCCCTTAGGGGCAATCAGCCCCAGCATTTT. The rearrangement links TRBV4-3 to TRBJ1-5; 8 bases are a match to TRBD1. The CDR3 runs to 21 residues. The germline gives CDR1 LGHNA, CDR2 YSLEER. Unmatched junction bases numbered 21, after V lost 3 bases and J lost 2 bases.